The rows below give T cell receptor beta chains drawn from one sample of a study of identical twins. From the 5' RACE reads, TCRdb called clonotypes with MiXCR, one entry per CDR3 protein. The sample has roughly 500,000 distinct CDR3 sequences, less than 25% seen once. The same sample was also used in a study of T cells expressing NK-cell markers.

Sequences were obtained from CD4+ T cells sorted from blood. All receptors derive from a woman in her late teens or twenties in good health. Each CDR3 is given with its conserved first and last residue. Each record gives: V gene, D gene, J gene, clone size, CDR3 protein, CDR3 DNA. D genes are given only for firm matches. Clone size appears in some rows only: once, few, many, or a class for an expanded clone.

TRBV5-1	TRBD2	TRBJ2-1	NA	CASSLASLAGGKNEQFF	TGCGCCAGCAGCTTGGCCAGCCTAGCGGGAGGGAAGAATGAGCAGTTCTTC
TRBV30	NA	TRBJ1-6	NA	CAWSVRVGNSPLHF	TGTGCCTGGAGTGTACGGGTGGGAAATTCACCCCTCCACTTT
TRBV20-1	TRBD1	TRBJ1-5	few	CSARSGQGNQPQHF	TGCAGTGCTAGGTCGGGACAGGGCAATCAGCCCCAGCATTTT
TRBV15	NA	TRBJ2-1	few	CATSRVGHRDNEQFF	TGTGCCACCAGCAGAGTGGGGCACAGGGACAATGAGCAGTTCTTC
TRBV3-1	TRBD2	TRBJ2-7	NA	CASSRLGVAGVGEQYF	TGTGCCAGCAGCCGCCTGGGGGTAGCGGGAGTGGGAGAGCAGTACTTC
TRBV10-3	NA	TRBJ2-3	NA	CAISESGLPTDTQYF	TGTGCCATCAGTGAGTCCGGACTGCCCACAGATACGCAGTATTTT
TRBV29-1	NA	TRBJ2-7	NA	CSVEAQPSEQYF	TGCAGCGTTGAAGCACAACCCTCAGAGCAGTACTTC
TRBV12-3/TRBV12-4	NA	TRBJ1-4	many	CASRGSTTNEKLFF	TGTGCCAGCAGGGGGTCTACAACTAATGAAAAACTGTTTTTT
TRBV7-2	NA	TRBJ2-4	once	CASSPQRSGNIQYF	TGTGCCAGCAGCCCGCAGAGGAGCGGGAACATTCAGTACTTC
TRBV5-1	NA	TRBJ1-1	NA	CASSFRADTEAFF	TGCGCCAGCAGCTTCAGGGCTGACACTGAAGCTTTCTTT
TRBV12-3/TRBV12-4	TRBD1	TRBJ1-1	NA	CASSQWTGYDFDTEAFF	TGTGCCAGCAGCCAATGGACAGGGTACGATTTTGACACTGAAGCTTTCTTT
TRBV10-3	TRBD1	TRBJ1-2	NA	CAISVSGQMSGYTF	TGTGCCATCAGTGTGTCGGGACAGATGAGTGGCTACACCTTC
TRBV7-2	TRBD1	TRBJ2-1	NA	CASSDRGAYNEQFF	TGTGCCAGCAGCGACAGGGGGGCCTACAATGAGCAGTTCTTC
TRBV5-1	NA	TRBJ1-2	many	CASSLDGSGGYTF	TGCGCCAGCAGCTTGGACGGGTCCGGTGGCTACACCTTC
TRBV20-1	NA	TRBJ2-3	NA	CSASWASGWDTQYF	TGCAGTGCTAGTTGGGCCTCGGGGTGGGATACGCAGTATTTT
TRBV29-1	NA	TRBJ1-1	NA	CSAGLTVNTEAFF	TGCAGCGCTGGGCTCACAGTGAACACTGAAGCTTTCTTT
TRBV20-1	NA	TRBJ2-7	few	CSALLYEQYF	TGCAGTGCCTTGCTATACGAGCAGTACTTC
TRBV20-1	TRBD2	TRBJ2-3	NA	CSARLLAGGGDTQYF	TGCAGTGCTAGGTTGCTAGCGGGAGGAGGGGATACGCAGTATTTT
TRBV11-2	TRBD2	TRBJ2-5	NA	CASRSGGGSQETQYF	TGTGCCAGCAGATCCGGGGGAGGGAGCCAAGAGACCCAGTACTTC
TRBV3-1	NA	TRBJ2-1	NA	CASSQAWNEQFF	TGTGCCAGCAGCCAAGCGTGGAATGAGCAGTTCTTC
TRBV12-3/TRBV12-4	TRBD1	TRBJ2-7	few	CASSPIPGQGAYEQYF	TGTGCCAGCAGTCCAATCCCGGGACAGGGGGCGTACGAGCAGTACTTC
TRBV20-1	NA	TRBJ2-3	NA	CSASGTRGVDTQYF	TGCAGTGCTAGTGGGACTCGCGGGGTGGATACGCAGTATTTT